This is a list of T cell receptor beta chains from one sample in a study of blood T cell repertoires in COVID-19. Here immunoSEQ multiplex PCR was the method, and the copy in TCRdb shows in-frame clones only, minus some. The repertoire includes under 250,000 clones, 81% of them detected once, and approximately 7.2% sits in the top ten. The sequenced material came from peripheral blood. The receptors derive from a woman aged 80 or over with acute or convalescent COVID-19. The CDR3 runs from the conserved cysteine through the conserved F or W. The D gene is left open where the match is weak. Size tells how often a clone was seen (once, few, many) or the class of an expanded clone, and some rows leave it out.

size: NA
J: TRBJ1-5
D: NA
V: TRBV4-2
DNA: TGTGCCAGCAGCCAAGAGGTGGAGGAGGATCAGCCCCAGCATTTT
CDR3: CASSQEVEEDQPQHF

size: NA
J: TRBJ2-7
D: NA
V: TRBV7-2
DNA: TGTGCCAGCAGCTTTAACCGGGACACTTCCTACGAGCAGTACTTC
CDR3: CASSFNRDTSYEQYF

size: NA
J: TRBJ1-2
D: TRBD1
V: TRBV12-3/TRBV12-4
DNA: TGTGCCAGCAGGGGACAGTATGTTGGCGGCTACACCTTC
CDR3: CASRGQYVGGYTF

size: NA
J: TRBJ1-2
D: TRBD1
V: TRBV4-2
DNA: TGTGCCAGCAGCCAACCCCTTGGGGACAGGGCTACTGGCTACACCTTC
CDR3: CASSQPLGDRATGYTF

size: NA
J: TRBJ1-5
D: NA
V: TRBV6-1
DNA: TGTGCCAGCAGTGAAAGGGGGAGTCAGCCCCAGCATTTT
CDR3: CASSERGSQPQHF

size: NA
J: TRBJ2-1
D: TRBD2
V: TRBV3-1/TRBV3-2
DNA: TGTGCCAGCAGCCAAGAACGACTAGCCAGCTCCTACAATGAGCAGTTCTTC
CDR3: CASSQERLASSYNEQFF

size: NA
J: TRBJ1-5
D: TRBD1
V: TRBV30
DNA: TGTGCCTGGGGCCAGGGGGCGTTTGGGCCCCAGCATTTT
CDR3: CAWGQGAFGPQHF

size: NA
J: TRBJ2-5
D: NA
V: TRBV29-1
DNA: TGCAGCGTTTTTCCAGGGGAAGAGACCCAGTACTTC
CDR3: CSVFPGEETQYF

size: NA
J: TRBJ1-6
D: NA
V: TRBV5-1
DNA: TGCGCCAGCAGCTGGCCCCGGGGTACGGATTCACCCCTCCACTTT
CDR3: CASSWPRGTDSPLHF

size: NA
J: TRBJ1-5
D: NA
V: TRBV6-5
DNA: TGTGCCAGCAGCCTTAGGGGTCAGCCCCAGCATTTT
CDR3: CASSLRGQPQHF

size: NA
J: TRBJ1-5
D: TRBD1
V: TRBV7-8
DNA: TGTGCCAGCAGCTTAGGGGCAGGGGGGCACCAGCCCCAGCATTTT
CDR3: CASSLGAGGHQPQHF

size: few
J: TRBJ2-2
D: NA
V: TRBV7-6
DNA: TGTGCCAGCAGCTTAGAGACAGGGAACACCGGGGAGCTGTTTTTT
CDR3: CASSLETGNTGELFF

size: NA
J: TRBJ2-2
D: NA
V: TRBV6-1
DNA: TGTGCCAGCAGAGAACAGGGTGGATATTCCACCGGGGAGCTGTTTTTT
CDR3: CASREQGGYSTGELFF

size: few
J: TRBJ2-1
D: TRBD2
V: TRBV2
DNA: TGTGCCAGCAGAAGGCTAGCGGGGGGGATATACAATGAGCAGTTCTTC
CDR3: CASRRLAGGIYNEQFF

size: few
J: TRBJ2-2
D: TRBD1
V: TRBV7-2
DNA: TGTGCCAGCAGACGTCCGGGACAGGCGTCGGGCACCGGGGAGCTGTTTTTT
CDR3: CASRRPGQASGTGELFF

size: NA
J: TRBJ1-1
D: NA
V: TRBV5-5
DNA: TGTGCCAGCAGCTTGGAACATTTGAACACTGAAGCTTTCTTT
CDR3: CASSLEHLNTEAFF

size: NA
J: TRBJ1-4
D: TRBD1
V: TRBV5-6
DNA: TGTGCCAGCAGCCCTGCGGGACAGGAGCTAAATGAAAAACTGTTTTTT
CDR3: CASSPAGQELNEKLFF

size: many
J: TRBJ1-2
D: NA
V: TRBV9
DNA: TGTGCCAGCACCGAAGAAGGGGCTCAGGGCACCTTC
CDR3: CASTEEGAQGTF

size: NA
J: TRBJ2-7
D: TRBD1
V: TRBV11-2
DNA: TGTGCCAGCAGCTCCAATTGGCAAGTGGGGGACAGCTCCTACGAGCAGTACTTC
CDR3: CASSSNWQVGDSSYEQYF

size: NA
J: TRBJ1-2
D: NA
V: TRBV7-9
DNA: TGTGCCAGCAGCTTAGGAGCGGGGGGACACTATGGCTACACCTTC
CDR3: CASSLGAGGHYGYTF

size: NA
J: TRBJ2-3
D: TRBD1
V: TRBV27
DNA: TGTGCCAGCAGTTTGACAGGGGGAGGCACAAATACGCAGTATTTT
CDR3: CASSLTGGGTNTQYF

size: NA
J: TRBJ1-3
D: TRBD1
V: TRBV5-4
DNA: TGTGCCAGCAGCTTGTCGCAGGGGGCTGGAAACACCATATATTTT
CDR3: CASSLSQGAGNTIYF

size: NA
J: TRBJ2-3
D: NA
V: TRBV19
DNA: TGTGCCAGTAGTAAAGTGGACCCGCCCTCAGGGGATACGCAGTATTTT
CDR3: CASSKVDPPSGDTQYF

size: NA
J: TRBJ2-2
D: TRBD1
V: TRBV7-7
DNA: TGTGCCAGCAGCTGGGGGACAGCAGCGAACACCGGGGAGCTGTTTTTT
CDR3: CASSWGTAANTGELFF

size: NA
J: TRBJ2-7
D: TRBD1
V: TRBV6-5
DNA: TGTGCCAGCAGTTCTTTGGACAGGGGGCCCGGCGAGCAGTACTTC
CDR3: CASSSLDRGPGEQYF

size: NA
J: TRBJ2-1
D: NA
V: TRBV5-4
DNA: TGTGCCAGCAGCTTGGGGGCAGGGGCCACCAATGAGCAGTTCTTC
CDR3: CASSLGAGATNEQFF

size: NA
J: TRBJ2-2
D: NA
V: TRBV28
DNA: TGTGCCAGCAGTGGTCAGACTGGGCTGTTTTTT
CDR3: CASSGQTGLFF

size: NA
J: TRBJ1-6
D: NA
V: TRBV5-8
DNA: TGTGCCAGCAGCTTGGCCAGGGCAGCCCGACAGCGATCACCCCTCCACTTT
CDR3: CASSLARAARQRSPLHF

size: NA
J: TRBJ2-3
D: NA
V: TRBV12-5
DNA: TGTGCTAGTGGTCGGACAGATACGCAGTATTTT
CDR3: CASGRTDTQYF

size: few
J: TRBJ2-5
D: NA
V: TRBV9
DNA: TGTGCCAGCAGCGCGACGACAGAATTCGAGACCCAGTACTTC
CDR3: CASSATTEFETQYF

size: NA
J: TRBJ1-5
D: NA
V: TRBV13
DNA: TGTGCCAGCAGCGACCCGGGGGACCCCACCAATCAGCCCCAGCATTTT
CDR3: CASSDPGDPTNQPQHF

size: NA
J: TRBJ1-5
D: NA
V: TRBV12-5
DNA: TGTGCTAGTGGTTTGGATGAGGCCCCAAGGAGCAATCAGCCCCAGCATTTT
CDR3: CASGLDEAPRSNQPQHF

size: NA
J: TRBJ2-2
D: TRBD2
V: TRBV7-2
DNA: TGTGCCAGCAGCCAGCGCTCAGCGGGAGGGGCCGGGGAGCTGTTTTTT
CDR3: CASSQRSAGGAGELFF

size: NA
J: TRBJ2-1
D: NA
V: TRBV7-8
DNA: TGTGCCAGCAGCCACCGACAGGCCTCGGGATACAATGAGCAGTTCTTC
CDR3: CASSHRQASGYNEQFF

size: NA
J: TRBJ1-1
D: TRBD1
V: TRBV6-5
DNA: TGTGCCAGCAGTTCTGCAAGACAGGGAACTGAAGCTTTCTTT
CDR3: CASSSARQGTEAFF

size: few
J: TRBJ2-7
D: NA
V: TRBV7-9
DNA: TGTGCCAGCAGCCGTTTTGAGAGCTACGAGCAGTACTTC
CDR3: CASSRFESYEQYF

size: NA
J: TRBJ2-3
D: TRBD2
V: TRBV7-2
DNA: TGTGCCAGCAGTCTAGCGGGGATTAGCACAGATACGCAGTATTTT
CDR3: CASSLAGISTDTQYF

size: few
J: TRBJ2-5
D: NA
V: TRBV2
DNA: TGTGCCAGCACTCTCCAGGGTATCCAAGAGACCCAGTACTTC
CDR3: CASTLQGIQETQYF

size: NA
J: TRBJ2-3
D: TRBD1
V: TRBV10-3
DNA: TGTGCCATCACCAGACAGGGGGCTGAGGATACGCAGTATTTT
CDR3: CAITRQGAEDTQYF

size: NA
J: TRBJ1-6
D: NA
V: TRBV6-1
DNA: TGTGCCAGCAGTGAAGCGCAAGGAGGGGAGGTTTATAATTCACCCCTCCACTTT
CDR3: CASSEAQGGEVYNSPLHF